The entry below gives a single TCR beta chain sequence along with its context. The data were obtained in a study of lymphopenia after photon versus proton radiotherapy. Germline V CDR1 and CDR2: SNHLY, FYNNEI. Trimming cost V 2 bases and J 5 bases, with 4 bases left between them. This CDR3 is 11 amino acids long. The method was immunoSEQ multiplex PCR; TCRdb's version includes in-frame clones alone and lacks a portion of them. The repertoire holds roughly 45,000 clones, with over 75% as singletons. The chain has TRBV2 and TRBJ2-7; unclear D gene. This sequence originates from a man aged 35 to 55 with gastric cancer. Sequences were derived from peripheral blood, sampled from a patient treated with photon-based radiotherapy. This CDR3 is CASSERDEQYF. The CDR3 nucleotides read TGTGCCAGCAGTGAACGTGACGAGCAGTACTTC.